This T cell receptor (beta chain) was documented in a study of blood T cell repertoires in COVID-19 (TCRdb year 2020). Turning to the overall study: Collaborator samples came from the United States, Italy and Spain and covered acute and convalescent phases of COVID-19. Nearly every sample came with metadata listing a de-identified subject ID, COVID-19 status, age in years and sex. The prospective study material was composed of cDNA or gDNA derived from T cells, B-cell-depleted T cells, or PBMCs. A freely available public database, intended as a resource for researchers studying the immune response to SARS-CoV-2, is where the repertoires were released. Subjects who had been exposed to COVID-19, were actively infected with it, or had recovered from it provided the deeply sampled blood TCRbeta repertoires that made up the dataset. Where HLA class I and class II types were available, the types were taken from metadata supplied by the sample provider, not from assay-based typing. Samples were obtained from the ongoing ImmuneRACE study (first 160 participants) and from 1,254 subjects provided by 6 global collaborators. The paper's findings and limits, for the study overall: How much clinical and demographic metadata was included differed by source and by participant, and the metadata was provided uncurated.

Another Seattle source contributed samples from volunteer blood donors who had recovered from COVID-19. The collaborating institutions used their own protocols to collect whole blood in K2EDTA tubes. For TCRbeta analysis, collaborators shipped samples in one of three forms: frozen whole blood, isolated PBMCs, or DNA extracted from either of those sample types. Of note for this clone: Its antigen is unknown. Per-base qualities were not stored, and no clone one base away is much larger.

TCRbeta CDR3 regions were amplified from genomic DNA using the immunoSEQ Assay, a bias-controlled multiplex PCR. On the study's bioinformatics: The number of nucleated cells in each sample was estimated by amplification of reference gene primers within the assay. Sequence reads were collapsed and filtered to measure the absolute abundance of every unique TCRbeta CDR3 rearrangement. Productive Simpson clonality was computed per sample as the square root of Simpson's diversity index over productive rearrangements. As stored in TCRdb, this immuneACCESS dataset retains in-frame rearrangements with V and J assigned. A fraction of the clones does not appear; measured against another copy, unresolved V genes explain less than half of the discrepancy, and the remainder lacks a known reason. For V, J and clone size, that table is used; D and trimming come from the DNA. The table for this sample lists approximately 300,000 clones; roughly 90% of them were counted only once. The biggest ten clones account for nearly 6.5% of the sample.

The CDR3 numbers 18 residues from cysteine through phenylalanine. CDR3 DNA only is kept here, 54 bases in frame from base 1. The CDR1 and CDR2 encoded by the germline V gene are SGDLS and YYNGEE. V loses 4 bases at its end and J loses 5 bases; junction bases beyond the gene matches: 16. This clonotype was obtained from a young man who had recovered from COVID-19. This chain is built from TRBV9 and TRBJ1-4, with TRBD1 identical over 8 junction bases. Input material: peripheral blood. The CDR3 here reads CASSPLGFGQGQNEKLFF. The DNA sequence is as follows: TGTGCCAGCAGCCCATTAGGCTTCGGACAGGGACAAAATGAAAAACTGTTTTTT. Extended through the reference TRBV9 and TRBJ1-4 proteins, this CDR3 yields the full variable domain: DSGVTQTPKHLITATGQRVTLRCSPRSGDLSVYWYQQSLDQGLQFLIQYYNGEERAKGNILERFSAQQFPDLHSELNLSSLELGDSALYFCASSPLGFGQGQNEKLFFGSGTQLSVL.